These 10 T cell receptor beta chains share one sample of origin, sequenced in a study of identical twins. TCRdb ran MiXCR on the 5' RACE reads and lists one entry per CDR3 protein. Of about 730,000 distinct CDR3 sequences listed, about 20% are singletons. This sample was shared with a second study, whose subject was T cells expressing NK-cell markers.

The sample comprised PBMCs. All receptors derive from a woman aged 18-29 years in good health.

This clonotype was seen a handful of times. CDR3 nucleotide sequence: TGCAGCGTCCGGGCTAGCAACAATGAGCAGTTCTTC. Protein: CSVRASNNEQFF. The chain has TRBV29-1 and TRBJ2-1; D perhaps matches TRBD2 (5 bases). Trimming pared 6 bases from V and 5 bases from J, leaving 11 bases between. This CDR3 has 12 residues. Germline V gene sequence: CDR1 SQVTM, CDR2 ANQGSEA.

This sequence joins TRBV27 and TRBJ2-7, with 7 bases identical to TRBD1. V lost 4 bases to trimming and J lost 2 bases; unmatched junction nucleotides: 5. The germline V gene encodes CDR1 MNHEY and CDR2 SMNVEV (reference sequence). There are 14 residues in the CDR3. The CDR3 bases are TGTGCCAGCAGTTCGACAGGGCTCACCTACGAGCAGTACTTC. This gives the protein CASSSTGLTYEQYF.

In regard to this clonotype: The limits of the CDR3 on the DNA are not certain, so only TCRdb's listed CDR3 is given. CDR3: CAISTSGGGSKNIQYF. This chain uses TRBV10-3 with TRBJ2-4; TRBD2, the table's D call, was not compared with the DNA. The CDR3 totals 16 residues, both ends included. Germline loops: CDR1 ENHRY, CDR2 SYGVKD.

This clonotype has at least ten counts. This chain links TRBV29-1 with TRBJ1-4, with unresolved D. Germline V gene lookup returns CDR1 SQVTM and CDR2 ANQGSEA. V was shortened by 5 bases and J by 3 bases, with 10 bases between the two germline ends. This CDR3 region has 13 residues. CDR3 sequence (DNA): TGCAGCGTTACGAAACGGCCTAATGAAAAACTGTTTTTT. Protein: CSVTKRPNEKLFF.

The chain has TRBV6-5 and TRBJ2-7; D may be TRBD2 (5 bases). CDR1 and CDR2 from the germline V gene are MNHEY and SVGAGI. CDR3 length: 15 amino acids. V lost 2 bases and J lost 1, with 12 bases in between. The CDR3 protein is CASSYGPDSSYEQYF. The CDR3 region has the DNA TGTGCCAGCAGTTACGGGCCGGACTCATCCTACGAGCAGTACTTC.

The sample holds a few counts of this clonotype. CDR3 loop: CASGRQSNTEAFF. The CDR3, as DNA: TGTGCTAGTGGGCGACAGTCGAACACTGAAGCTTTCTTT. The chain couples TRBV12-5 to TRBJ1-1, with a tentative D call TRBD1 (5 bases). The CDR3 sequence is 13 residues long. V lost 6 bases, J lost 1 base, and 9 bases lay in between. CDR1 and CDR2 (germline): LGHNT, FRNRAP.

The chain recombines TRBV29-1 with TRBJ1-2; tentatively, D is TRBD1 (5 bases). The CDR3 is 14 amino acids. Per the germline V gene, CDR1 is SQVTM and CDR2 is ANQGSEA. The V end was cut by 4 bases, the J end by 4 bases, with 16 bases between. The DNA of the CDR3 is TGCAGCGTTGTCGACGAGGGGCTCGGCTATGGCTACACCTTC. Protein: CSVVDEGLGYGYTF.

The chain recombines TRBV20-1 with TRBJ2-1; TRBD2 aligns across 14 bases. Trimming removed 6 bases from V and 7 bases from J; junction bases left unmatched: 11. CDR1 DFQATT and CDR2 SNEGSKA come from the germline V gene (reference sequence). The CDR3 totals 16 residues. CDR3 sequence reads: CSATPGTSGRWNEQFF. CDR3 sequence (DNA): TGCAGTGCCACCCCCGGGACTAGCGGGAGATGGAATGAGCAGTTCTTC.

The V and J genes are TRBV6-1 and TRBJ2-1; no clear D gene. The CDR3 extends over 14 amino acids. V lost 6 bases to trimming and J lost 7 bases, with 16 bases between them. Germline loops: CDR1 MNHNS, CDR2 SASEGT. The CDR3 nucleotides read TGTGCCAGCAGCCAACCGGGCAGTGGAAATGAGCAGTTCTTC. Protein sequence: CASSQPGSGNEQFF.

This clonotype showed up just a few times. This chain uses TRBV5-1 with TRBJ1-5; D not resolved. This CDR3 region has 15 residues. Between the trimmed V and J ends, which lost 0 bases and 3 bases, there was a span of 10 bases. Looked up from germline, CDR1 is SGHRS and CDR2 is YFSETQ. CDR3 residues: CASSLEGQLNQPQHF. DNA for the CDR3: TGCGCCAGCAGCTTGGAAGGGCAGCTCAATCAGCCCCAGCATTTT.